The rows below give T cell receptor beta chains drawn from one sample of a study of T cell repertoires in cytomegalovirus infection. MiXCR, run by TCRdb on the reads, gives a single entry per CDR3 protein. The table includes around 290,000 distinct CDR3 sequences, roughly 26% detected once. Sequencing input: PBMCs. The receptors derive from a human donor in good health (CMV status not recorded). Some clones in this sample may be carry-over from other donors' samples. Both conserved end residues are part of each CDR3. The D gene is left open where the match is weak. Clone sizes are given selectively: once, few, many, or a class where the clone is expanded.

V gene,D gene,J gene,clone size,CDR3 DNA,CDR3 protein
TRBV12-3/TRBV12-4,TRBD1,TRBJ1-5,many,TGTGCCAGCAACCTCGGGACAGGAGGCAATCAGCCCCAGCATTTT,CASNLGTGGNQPQHF
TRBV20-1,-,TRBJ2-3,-,TGCAGTGCTATCAAGCGGGGCACAGATACGCAGTATTTT,CSAIKRGTDTQYF
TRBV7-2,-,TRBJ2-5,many,TGTGCCAGCAGCCCGCAGGGGGGCCAAGAGACCCAGTACTTC,CASSPQGGQETQYF
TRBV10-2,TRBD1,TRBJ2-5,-,TGCGCCAGCAGTGAAGGGGGCCTGGAGACCCAGTACTTC,CASSEGGLETQYF
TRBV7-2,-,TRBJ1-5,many,TGTGCCAGCAGCTTGGGCAGCTTTCCTCAGCCCCAGCATTTT,CASSLGSFPQPQHF
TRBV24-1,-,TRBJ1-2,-,TGTGCCATTCGCCTCTATGGCTACACCTTC,CAIRLYGYTF
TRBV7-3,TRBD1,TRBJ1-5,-,TGTGCCAGCAGCACTCAGACAGGGGCCGCGGGTCAGCCCCAGCATTTT,CASSTQTGAAGQPQHF
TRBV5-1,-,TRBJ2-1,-,TGCGCCAGCAGCTTGGAGTCCCACAATGAGCAGTTCTTC,CASSLESHNEQFF
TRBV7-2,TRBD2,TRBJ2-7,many,TGTGCCAGCAGCTTAGTGTCAGGGACTAGCCACCGCTACGAGCAGTACTTC,CASSLVSGTSHRYEQYF
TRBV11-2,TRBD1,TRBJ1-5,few,TGTGCCAGCAGCCGGGACAGGGGGAGGCAGCCCCAGCATTTT,CASSRDRGRQPQHF
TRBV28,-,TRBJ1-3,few,TGTGCCAGCAGTTATGGGGGCAGCTCTGGAAACACCATATATTTT,CASSYGGSSGNTIYF
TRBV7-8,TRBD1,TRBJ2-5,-,TGTGCCAGCAGCTCCCCAGGGGGCGAAAGGCAAGAGACCCAGTACTTC,CASSSPGGERQETQYF
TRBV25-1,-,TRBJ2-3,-,TGTGCCAGCAGTGATTCTGTCACAGATACGCAGTATTTT,CASSDSVTDTQYF
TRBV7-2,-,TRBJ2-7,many,TGTGCCAGCAGCTTTTCGGCAGGGGCTACCTACGAGCAGTACTTC,CASSFSAGATYEQYF
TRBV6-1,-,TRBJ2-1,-,TGTGCCAGCAGCCTCCCCGGGATCCTCTCCTACAATGAGCAGTTCTTC,CASSLPGILSYNEQFF
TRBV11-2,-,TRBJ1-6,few,TGTGCCAGCAGCTCGACTGCGTATAATTCACCCCTCCACTTT,CASSSTAYNSPLHF
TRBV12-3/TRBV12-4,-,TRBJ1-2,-,TGTGCCAGCAGTTTAGGGACACTAGTAGGCTATGGCTACACCTTC,CASSLGTLVGYGYTF
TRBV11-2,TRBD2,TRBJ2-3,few,TGTGCCAGCAGCTTAACGCTAGCGGAGCCAGATACGCAGTATTTT,CASSLTLAEPDTQYF
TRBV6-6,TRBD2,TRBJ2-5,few,TGTGCCAGCAGTGTAACTAGCGGGGGGGGGGAGACCCAGTACTTC,CASSVTSGGGETQYF
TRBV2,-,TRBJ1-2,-,TGTGCCAGCAGGACCAACATCCCCTATGGCTACACCTTC,CASRTNIPYGYTF
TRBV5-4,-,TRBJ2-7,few,TGTGCCAGCAGCCAGCCAGGGCGCGAGCAGTACTTC,CASSQPGREQYF
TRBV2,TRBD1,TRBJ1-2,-,TGTGCCAGCCGCATCAGCCATACAGGGGGCGCGGCAAGCGGCTACACCTTC,CASRISHTGGAASGYTF
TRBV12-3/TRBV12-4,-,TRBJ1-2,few,TGTGCCAGCAGTTTATTGGCTAACTATGGCTACACCTTC,CASSLLANYGYTF
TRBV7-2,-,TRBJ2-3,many,TGTGCCAGCAGCATGTACTACACAGATACGCAGTATTTT,CASSMYYTDTQYF
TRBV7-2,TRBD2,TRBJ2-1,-,TGTGCCAGCACCGAGACTAGCGGGAGCTATCGTATCGAGCAGTTCTTC,CASTETSGSYRIEQFF
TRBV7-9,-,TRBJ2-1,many,TGTGCCAGCAGCTGGAATGAGCAGTTCTTC,CASSWNEQFF
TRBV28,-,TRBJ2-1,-,TGTGCCAGCAGTTCCGCTTCGATTAGGGGGACGGTTATTTTTGGTGAGCAGTTCTTC,CASSSASIRGTVIFGEQFF
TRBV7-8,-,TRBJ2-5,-,TGTGCCAGCATACGGGGGACAGCCCAAGAGACCCAGTACTTC,CASIRGTAQETQYF
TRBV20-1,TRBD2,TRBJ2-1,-,TGCAGTGCTAACTCCGGGACTAGCGGGAGCAATGAGCAGTTCTTC,CSANSGTSGSNEQFF
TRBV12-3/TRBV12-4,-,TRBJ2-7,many,TGTGCCAGCAGTTTAGTCGAGGGATCGTACGAGCAGTACTTC,CASSLVEGSYEQYF
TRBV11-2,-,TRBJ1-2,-,TGTGCCAGCAGCTTAGTGGCGGATGGCTACACCTTC,CASSLVADGYTF
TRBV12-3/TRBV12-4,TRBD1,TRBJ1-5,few,TGTGCCAGCAGCTTGGGACAGGTTAGCAATCAGCCCCAGCATTTT,CASSLGQVSNQPQHF
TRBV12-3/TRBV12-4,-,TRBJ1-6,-,TGTGCCAGCAGTTTTTCCAATAATTCACCCCTCCACTTT,CASSFSNNSPLHF
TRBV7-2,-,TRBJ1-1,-,TGTGCCAGCAGCTCCTTGTCCGCGGGGATCACTGAAGCTTTCTTT,CASSSLSAGITEAFF
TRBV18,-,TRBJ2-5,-,TGTGCCAGCTCACCACAAGCGGGTCAAGAGACCCAGTACTTC,CASSPQAGQETQYF
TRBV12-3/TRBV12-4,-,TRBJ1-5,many,TGTGCCAGCAGTTTGGGGGCGGGGAGGGGAAGCAATCAGCCCCAGCATTTT,CASSLGAGRGSNQPQHF
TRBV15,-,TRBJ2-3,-,TGTGCCACCAGCCCCCGCCGACAACGGGGGTTGCGCACAGATACGCAGTATTTT,CATSPRRQRGLRTDTQYF
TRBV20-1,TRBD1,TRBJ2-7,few,TGCAGTGCAAATACCGGGACAGGGGCCTACGAGCAGTACTTC,CSANTGTGAYEQYF
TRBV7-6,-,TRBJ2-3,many,TGTGCCAGCAGCTTAGTCGGCGGGGGCCGGGATACGCAGTATTTT,CASSLVGGGRDTQYF
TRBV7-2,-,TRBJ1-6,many,TGTGCCAGCAGTCAAAGTCGGAGCTCACCCCTCCACTTT,CASSQSRSSPLHF
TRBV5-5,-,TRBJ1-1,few,TGTGCCAGCAGGTCTGGGTGGGGGAACACTGAAGCTTTCTTT,CASRSGWGNTEAFF
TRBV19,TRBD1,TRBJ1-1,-,TGTGCCAGTAGTCTCATACAGGGGCAGAACACTGAAGCTTTCTTT,CASSLIQGQNTEAFF
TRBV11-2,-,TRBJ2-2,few,TGTGCCAGCAGCTTAACAGGGGAGGTCACCGGGGAGCTGTTTTTT,CASSLTGEVTGELFF
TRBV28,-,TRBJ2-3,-,TGTGCCAGCAGTCTCCTAGTCAATACGCAGTATTTT,CASSLLVNTQYF
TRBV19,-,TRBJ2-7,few,TGTGCCAGTAGTATCGTAGGGACGGAGGAGCAGTACTTC,CASSIVGTEEQYF
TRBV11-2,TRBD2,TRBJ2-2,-,TGTGCCAGCAGCGAAGGGACTAGGATCACCGGGGAGCTGTTTTTT,CASSEGTRITGELFF
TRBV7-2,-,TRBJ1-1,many,TGTGCCACCAAACACCGGGGCTCTGAAGCTTTCTTT,CATKHRGSEAFF
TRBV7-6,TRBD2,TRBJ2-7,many,TGTGCCAGCAGCTCCCAGACTAGCGGATCCTACGAGCAGTACTTC,CASSSQTSGSYEQYF
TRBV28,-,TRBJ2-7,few,TGTGCCAGCAGTTCTGGGCCGCAGTTCGACGAGCAGTACTTC,CASSSGPQFDEQYF
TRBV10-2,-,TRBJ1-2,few,TGCGCCAGCAGTGAGTCCGATGGGGGTAACTATGGCTACACCTTC,CASSESDGGNYGYTF
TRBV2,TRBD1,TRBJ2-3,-,TGTGCCAGCAGGATCAGGGGGTCAGATACGCAGTATTTT,CASRIRGSDTQYF
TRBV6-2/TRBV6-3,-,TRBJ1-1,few,TGTGCCAGCAGAAAAGACCCGAGAGACACTGAAGCTTTCTTT,CASRKDPRDTEAFF
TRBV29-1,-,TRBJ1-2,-,TGCAGCGTTGAAGGGGGGCAGGGTGCGGACTATGGCTACACCTTC,CSVEGGQGADYGYTF
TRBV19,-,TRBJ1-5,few,TGTGCCAGTAGTATATTACACAATAGCAATCAGCCCCAGCATTTT,CASSILHNSNQPQHF
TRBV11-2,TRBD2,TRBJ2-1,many,TGTGCCAGCAGAATGAAGAAAATAGCGGGAGAGTTCAATGAGCAGTTCTTC,CASRMKKIAGEFNEQFF
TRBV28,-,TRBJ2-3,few,TGTGCCAGCGAGGACAGTAGAGCAGATACGCAGTATTTT,CASEDSRADTQYF
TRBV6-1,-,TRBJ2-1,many,TGTGCCAGCACCTCAGGGATCCTTTCCTCCAATGAGCAGTTCTTC,CASTSGILSSNEQFF